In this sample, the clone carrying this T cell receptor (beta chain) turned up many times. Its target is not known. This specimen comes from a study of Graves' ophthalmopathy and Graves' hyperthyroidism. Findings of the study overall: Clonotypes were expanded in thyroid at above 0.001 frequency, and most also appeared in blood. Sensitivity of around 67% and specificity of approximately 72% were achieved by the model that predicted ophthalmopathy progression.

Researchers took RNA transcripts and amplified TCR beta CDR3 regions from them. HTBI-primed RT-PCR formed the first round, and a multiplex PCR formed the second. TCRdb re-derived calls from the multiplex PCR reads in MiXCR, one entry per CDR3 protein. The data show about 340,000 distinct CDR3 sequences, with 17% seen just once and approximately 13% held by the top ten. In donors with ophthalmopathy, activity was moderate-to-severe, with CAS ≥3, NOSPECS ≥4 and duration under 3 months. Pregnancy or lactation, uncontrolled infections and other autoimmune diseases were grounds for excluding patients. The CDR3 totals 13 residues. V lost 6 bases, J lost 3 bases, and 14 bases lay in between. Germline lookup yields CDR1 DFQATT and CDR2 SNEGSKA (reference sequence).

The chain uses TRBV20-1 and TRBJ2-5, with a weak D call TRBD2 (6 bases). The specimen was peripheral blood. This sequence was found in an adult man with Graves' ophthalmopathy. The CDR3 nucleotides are TGCAGTGCCATCCGCGGAGGGAAAGAGACCCAGTACTTC. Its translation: CSAIRGGKETQYF.